The 5 T cell receptor beta chains presented below share a single source sample, sequenced in a study of T cell responses to AZD1222 COVID-19 vaccine. The data were produced by immunoSEQ multiplex PCR, yet TCRdb's version contains in-frame clones alone and is incomplete. The sample shows roughly 110,000 clones, around 89% of them seen only once. The sample was peripheral blood, taken 28 days after the second AZD1222 dose. These receptors originate from an adult who received the AZD1222 COVID-19 vaccine.

This clone is a singleton in its sample. The gene calls are TRBV5-4 and TRBJ2-5; possibly TRBD2 for D (6 bases). The CDR3 contains 14 residues. The V gene lost 4 bases and the J gene lost 4 bases, with 14 bases spanning the gap. CDR1 and CDR2 from the germline V gene are SGHNT and YYREEE (reference sequence). In DNA form, the CDR3 reads TGTGCCAGCAGCCGTGGGAGGACGGGAGAGACCCAGTACTTC. Protein: CASSRGRTGETQYF.

V usage is TRBV6-5 and J usage is TRBJ1-2; 8 bases map to TRBD1. V shed 2 bases, J shed 1 base, and the junction held 3 bases outside the gene matches. There are 15 residues in the CDR3. The germline gives CDR1 MNHEY, CDR2 SVGAGI. In DNA form, the CDR3 reads TGTGCCAGCAGTTACGGGGACAGGCTTAACTATGGCTACACCTTC. Protein product: CASSYGDRLNYGYTF.

The chain combines TRBV19 with TRBJ2-4, with 11 nucleotides matching TRBD2. After removal of 4 bases from V and 0 bases from J, the junction contained 8 bases not matched to a gene. CDR3 length: 18 amino acids. The germline CDR1 and CDR2 sequences are LNHDA and SQIVND (reference sequence). CDR3 nucleotide sequence: TGTGCCAGTAGTACCGGGCTAGCGGGGGGACTAGCCAAAAACATTCAGTACTTC. Translating it yields CASSTGLAGGLAKNIQYF.

V gene TRBV6-5 combines with J gene TRBJ1-2, with TRBD1 matching 9 bases. The V and J ends lost 9 bases and 5 bases, in that order; junction bases with no gene match: 13. The CDR3 totals 15 residues. From germline, CDR1 is MNHEY and CDR2 SVGAGI. The CDR3 reads CASGSAWDRVYGYTF. In nucleotides, the CDR3 is TGTGCCAGTGGAAGCGCCTGGGACAGGGTTTATGGCTACACCTTC.

This sequence joins TRBV10-3 and TRBJ2-2; 9 nucleotides line up with TRBD2. CDR3 length: 15 residues. V lost 11 bases to trimming and J lost 4 bases; unmatched junction nucleotides: 11. CDR1 and CDR2 from the germline V gene are ENHRY and SYGVKD. The CDR3 nucleotides read TGTGCCGCATCTCCTAGCGGGGCGGCCACCGGGGAGCTGTTTTTT. As protein: CAASPSGAATGELFF.